These T cell receptor beta chains were read from a single sample in a study of monozygotic twins with inflammatory bowel disease. TCRdb reworked the 5' RACE reads into one entry per CDR3 protein, no DNA. The table lists about 450,000 distinct CDR3 sequences. Sequencing was carried out using blood. The receptors were gathered from a human donor with ulcerative colitis or Crohn's disease, or a healthy co-twin of an affected twin (not recorded which). Each CDR3 is given with its conserved first and last residue.

TRBJ2-3,TRBV15,CATGTGGITDTQYF
TRBJ2-5,TRBV5-5,CASSRSLGGAGQETQYF
TRBJ2-3,TRBV9,CASSAIDRGISGTQYF
TRBJ2-1,TRBV5-1,CASSLTTSGGAGEQFF
TRBJ1-1,TRBV12-3/TRBV12-4,CASSLRGDTEAFF
TRBJ2-7,TRBV11-2,CASSLGVGSPYEQYF
TRBJ1-5,TRBV20-1,CSAEQGRNQPQHF
TRBJ2-7,TRBV6-1,CASSPAWVAETYEQYF
TRBJ2-3,TRBV7-2,CASSLNPPEPDTQYF
TRBJ2-1,TRBV7-9,CASSWSGYNEQFF
TRBJ1-1,TRBV20-1,CSARSPSGGTEAFF
TRBJ2-1,TRBV5-1,CASRVLGQIYNEQFF
TRBJ1-2,TRBV19,CASSIDGQGKYGYTF
TRBJ2-2,TRBV20-1,CSAKRYVTGNTGELFF
TRBJ2-7,TRBV20-1,CSARDPSAGYEQYF
TRBJ2-1,TRBV19,CASSPRSGSGDEQFF
TRBJ1-3,TRBV3-1,CASSPRTSDSGNTIYF
TRBJ2-1,TRBV12-3/TRBV12-4,CASSRGASYNEQFF
TRBJ2-3,TRBV6-5,CASSLQGARSDTQYF
TRBJ2-1,TRBV5-6,CASSPDLLSNSEQFF
TRBJ1-1,TRBV18,CASSGGRAGTEAFF
TRBJ2-5,TRBV7-3,CASSLMATSGGFQETQYF
TRBJ2-5,TRBV5-1,CASSGTGGDETQYF
TRBJ2-3,TRBV28,CASSPRSGLDTQYF
TRBJ2-1,TRBV28,CASSILAGGKNEQFF
TRBJ1-1,TRBV5-4,CASSLGGPGRPPMNTEAFF
TRBJ2-1,TRBV20-1,CSAHLAGGNNEQFF
TRBJ1-5,TRBV20-1,CSASFGQPNQPQHF
TRBJ1-2,TRBV5-4,CASSLRGGGNGYTF
TRBJ2-1,TRBV11-2,CASSLDMTSGGARQFF
TRBJ2-3,TRBV29-1,CSVGPRADTQYF
TRBJ2-7,TRBV28,CASSQRTGGWVEQYF
TRBJ2-3,TRBV7-2,CASSLSLGRDTDTQYF